The subject of this entry is one T cell receptor beta chain. Its specificity is unknown. TCRdb's table, derived via immunoSEQ multiplex PCR, lists solely in-frame clones and lacks some. The sample yields about 84,000 clones, approximately 88% seen once. These data belong to a study of OX40 agonist ivuxolimab in advanced cancers. Whole-study results and caveats: Both blood CD4+ and CD8+ T cells showed clonal growth by week 6 at 0.1 to 3.0 mg/kg.

V gave up 0 bases and J gave up 9 bases, with 12 bases separating them. Germline V CDR1 and CDR2: LNHNV, YYDKDF (reference sequence). The CDR3 totals 14 residues. The material sequenced was CD4+ or CD8+ T cells sorted from blood, taken in a trial of the OX40 agonist ivuxolimab. The chain uses TRBV15 and TRBJ1-3; D uncertain. The sequence was obtained from an adult with an advanced solid tumor such as melanoma, head and neck, liver or kidney cancer. The CDR3 nucleotides are TGTGCCACCAGCAGAGATCTAAGGCAAGCCACCATATATTTT. Translating it yields CATSRDLRQATIYF. Filled out from reference TRBV15 and TRBJ1-3, the complete variable domain reads DAMVIQNPRYQVTQFGKPVTLSCSQTLNHNVMYWYQQKSSQAPKLLFHYYDKDFNNEADTPDNFQSRRPNTSFCFLDIRSPGLGDTAMYLCATSRDLRQATIYFGEGSWLTVV.